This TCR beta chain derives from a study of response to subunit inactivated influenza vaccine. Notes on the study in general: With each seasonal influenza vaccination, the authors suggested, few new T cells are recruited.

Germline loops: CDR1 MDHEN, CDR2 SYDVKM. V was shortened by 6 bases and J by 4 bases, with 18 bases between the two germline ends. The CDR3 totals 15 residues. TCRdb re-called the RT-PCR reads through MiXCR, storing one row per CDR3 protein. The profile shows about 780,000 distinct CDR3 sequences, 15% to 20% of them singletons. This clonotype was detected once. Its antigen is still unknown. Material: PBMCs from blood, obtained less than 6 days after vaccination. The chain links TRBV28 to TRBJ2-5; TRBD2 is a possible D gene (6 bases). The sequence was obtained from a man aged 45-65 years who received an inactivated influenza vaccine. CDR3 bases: TGTGCCAGCAGCGCCCGACTAGATAGTGTAGAGACCCAGTACTTC. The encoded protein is CASSARLDSVETQYF.